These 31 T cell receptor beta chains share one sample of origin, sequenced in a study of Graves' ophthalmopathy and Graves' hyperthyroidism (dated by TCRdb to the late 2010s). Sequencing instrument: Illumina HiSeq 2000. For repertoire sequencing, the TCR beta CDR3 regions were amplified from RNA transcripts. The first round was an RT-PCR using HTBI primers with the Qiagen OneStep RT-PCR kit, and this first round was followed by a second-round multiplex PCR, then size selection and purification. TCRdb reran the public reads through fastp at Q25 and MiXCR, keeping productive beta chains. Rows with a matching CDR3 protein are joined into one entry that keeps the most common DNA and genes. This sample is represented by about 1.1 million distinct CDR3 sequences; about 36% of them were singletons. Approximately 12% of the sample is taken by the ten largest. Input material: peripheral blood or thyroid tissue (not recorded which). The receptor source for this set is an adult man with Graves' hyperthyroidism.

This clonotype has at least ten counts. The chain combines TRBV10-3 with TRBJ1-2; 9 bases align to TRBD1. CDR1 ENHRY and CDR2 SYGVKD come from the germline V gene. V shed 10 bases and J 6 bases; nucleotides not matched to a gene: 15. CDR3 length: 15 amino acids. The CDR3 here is CASYYGTGNEDGYTF. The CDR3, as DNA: TGTGCCAGTTACTACGGGACAGGGAACGAGGATGGCTACACCTTC.

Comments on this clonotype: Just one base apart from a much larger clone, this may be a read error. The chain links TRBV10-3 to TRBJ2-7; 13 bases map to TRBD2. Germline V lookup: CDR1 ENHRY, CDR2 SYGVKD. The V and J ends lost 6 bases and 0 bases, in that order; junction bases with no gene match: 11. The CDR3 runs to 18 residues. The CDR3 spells CAIRPTSGGAQSSYEQYF. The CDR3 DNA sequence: TGTGCCATCAGGCCTACTAGCGGGGGGGCTCAGAGCTCCTACGAGCAGTACTTC.

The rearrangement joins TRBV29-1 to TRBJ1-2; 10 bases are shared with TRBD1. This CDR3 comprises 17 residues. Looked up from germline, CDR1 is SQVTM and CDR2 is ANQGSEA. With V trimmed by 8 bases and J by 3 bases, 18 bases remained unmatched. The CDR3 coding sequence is TGCAGCCCCAAGTGGGAGTTCCGGGACAGGGGAGACTATGGCTACACCTTC. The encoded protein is CSPKWEFRDRGDYGYTF.

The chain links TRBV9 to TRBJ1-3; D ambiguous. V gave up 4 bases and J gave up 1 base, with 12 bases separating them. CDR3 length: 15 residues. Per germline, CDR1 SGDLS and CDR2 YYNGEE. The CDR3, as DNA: TGTGCCAGCAGCCAAGTCGGGGTTTCTGGAAACACCATATATTTT. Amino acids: CASSQVGVSGNTIYF.

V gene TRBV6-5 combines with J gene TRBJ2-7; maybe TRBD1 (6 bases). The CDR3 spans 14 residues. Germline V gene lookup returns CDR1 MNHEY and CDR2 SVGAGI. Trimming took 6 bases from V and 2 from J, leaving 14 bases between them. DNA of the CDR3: TGTGCCAGCAGATTGACAGGAGCTCCCTACGAGCAGTACTTC. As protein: CASRLTGAPYEQYF.

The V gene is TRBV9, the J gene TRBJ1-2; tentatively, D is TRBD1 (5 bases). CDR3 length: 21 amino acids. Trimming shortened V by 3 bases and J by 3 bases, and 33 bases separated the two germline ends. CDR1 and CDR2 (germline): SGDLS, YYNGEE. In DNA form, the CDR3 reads TGTGCCAGCAGCGCCGGGGGTGGTGCCCGGTTTCTTGGCCCGGACCACTATGGCTACACCTTC. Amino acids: CASSAGGGARFLGPDHYGYTF.

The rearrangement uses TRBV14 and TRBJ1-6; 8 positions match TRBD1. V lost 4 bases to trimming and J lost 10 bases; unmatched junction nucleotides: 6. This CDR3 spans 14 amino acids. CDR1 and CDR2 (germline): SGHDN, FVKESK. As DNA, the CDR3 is TGTGCCAGCAGCCCTGCAACAGGGGGGTCACCCCTCCACTTT. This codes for CASSPATGGSPLHF.

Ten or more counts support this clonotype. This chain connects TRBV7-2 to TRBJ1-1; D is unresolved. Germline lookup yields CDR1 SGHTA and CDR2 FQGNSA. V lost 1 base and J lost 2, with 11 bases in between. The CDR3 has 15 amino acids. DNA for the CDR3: TGTGCCAGCAGCTTAGGGCGGAACCTTAACACTGAAGCTTTCTTT. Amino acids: CASSLGRNLNTEAFF.

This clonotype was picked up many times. CDR3 loop: CATSHLQGLTRGPSTDTQYF. The CDR3 nucleotides are TGTGCCACCAGCCACCTACAGGGGCTCACACGTGGGCCATCCACAGATACGCAGTATTTT. The gene calls are TRBV24-1 and TRBJ2-3; 7 nucleotides line up with TRBD1. CDR3 size: 20 residues. Germline V gene lookup returns CDR1 KGHDR and CDR2 SFDVKD. The V and J ends lost 7 bases and 2 bases, in that order; junction bases with no gene match: 23.

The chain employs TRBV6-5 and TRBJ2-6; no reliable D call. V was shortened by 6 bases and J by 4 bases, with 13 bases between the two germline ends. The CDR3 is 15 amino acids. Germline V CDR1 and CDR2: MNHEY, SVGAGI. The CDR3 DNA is TGTGCCAGCAGACCCGGGCCTCCGGGGGCCAACGTCCTGACTTTC. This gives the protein CASRPGPPGANVLTF.

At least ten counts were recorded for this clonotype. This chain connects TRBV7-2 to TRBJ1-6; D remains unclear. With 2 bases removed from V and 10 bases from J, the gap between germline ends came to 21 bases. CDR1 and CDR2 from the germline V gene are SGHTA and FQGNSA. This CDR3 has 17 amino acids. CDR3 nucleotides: TGTGCCAGCAGCTTAAGGGCTGTGGGTGGGATTGGGTCACCCCTCCACTTT. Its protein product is CASSLRAVGGIGSPLHF.

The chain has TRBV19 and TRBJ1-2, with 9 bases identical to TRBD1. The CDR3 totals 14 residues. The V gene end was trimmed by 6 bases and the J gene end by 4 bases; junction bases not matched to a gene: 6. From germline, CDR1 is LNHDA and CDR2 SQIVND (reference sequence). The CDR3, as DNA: TGTGCCAGTAGCCCTAGGGACAGGGCCTATGGCTACACCTTC. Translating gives CASSPRDRAYGYTF.

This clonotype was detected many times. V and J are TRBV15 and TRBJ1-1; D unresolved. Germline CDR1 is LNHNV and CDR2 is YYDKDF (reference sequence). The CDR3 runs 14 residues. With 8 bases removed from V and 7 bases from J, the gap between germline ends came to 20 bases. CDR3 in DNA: TGTGCCACCCAATTACCGGGCACACGGGATGAAGCTTTCTTT. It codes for CATQLPGTRDEAFF.

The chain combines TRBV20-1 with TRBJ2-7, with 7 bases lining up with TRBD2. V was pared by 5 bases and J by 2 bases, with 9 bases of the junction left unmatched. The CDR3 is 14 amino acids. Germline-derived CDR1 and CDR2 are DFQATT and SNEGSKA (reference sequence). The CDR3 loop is CSAALGRIPYEQYF. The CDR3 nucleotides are TGCAGTGCTGCCCTCGGGAGGATTCCCTACGAGCAGTACTTC.

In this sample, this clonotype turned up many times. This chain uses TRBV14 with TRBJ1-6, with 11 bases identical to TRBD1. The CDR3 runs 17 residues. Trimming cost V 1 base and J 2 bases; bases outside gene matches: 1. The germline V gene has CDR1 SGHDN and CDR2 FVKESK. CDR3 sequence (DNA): TGTGCCAGCAGCCAAGTGGACAGGGGGCCCTATAATTCACCCCTCCACTTT. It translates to CASSQVDRGPYNSPLHF.

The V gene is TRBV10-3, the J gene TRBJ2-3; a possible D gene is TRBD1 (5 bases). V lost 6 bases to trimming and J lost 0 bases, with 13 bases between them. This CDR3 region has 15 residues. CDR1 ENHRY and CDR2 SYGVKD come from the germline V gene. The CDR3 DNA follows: TGTGCCATCAGGGGATCCAGGGAAAGCACAGATACGCAGTATTTT. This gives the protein CAIRGSRESTDTQYF.

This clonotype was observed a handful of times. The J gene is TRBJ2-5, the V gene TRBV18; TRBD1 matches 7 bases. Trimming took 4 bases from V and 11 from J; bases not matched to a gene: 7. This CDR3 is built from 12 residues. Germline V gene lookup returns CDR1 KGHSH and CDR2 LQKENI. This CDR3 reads CASSLHPGQQYF. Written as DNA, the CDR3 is TGTGCCAGCTCACTACACCCGGGACAGCAGTACTTC.

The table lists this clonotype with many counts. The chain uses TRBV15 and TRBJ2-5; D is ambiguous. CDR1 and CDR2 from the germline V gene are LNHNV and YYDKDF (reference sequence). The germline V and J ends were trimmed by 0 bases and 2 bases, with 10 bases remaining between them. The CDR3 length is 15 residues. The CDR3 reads CATSRDSSSQETQYF. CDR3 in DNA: TGTGCCACCAGCAGAGATAGCAGCTCTCAAGAGACCCAGTACTTC.

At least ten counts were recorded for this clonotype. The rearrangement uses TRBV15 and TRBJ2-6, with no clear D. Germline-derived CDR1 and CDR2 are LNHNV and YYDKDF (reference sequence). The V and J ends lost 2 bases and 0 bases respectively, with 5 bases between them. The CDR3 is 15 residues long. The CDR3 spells CATSRLDSGANVLTF. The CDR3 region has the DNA TGTGCCACCAGCAGATTGGACTCTGGGGCCAACGTCCTGACTTTC.

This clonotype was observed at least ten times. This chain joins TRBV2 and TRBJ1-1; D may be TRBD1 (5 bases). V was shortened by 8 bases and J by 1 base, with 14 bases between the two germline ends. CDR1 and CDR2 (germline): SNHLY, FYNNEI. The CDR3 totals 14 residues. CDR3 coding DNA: TGTGCCAGCCCAGTGTTCAGGGCGAACACTGAAGCTTTCTTT. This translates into CASPVFRANTEAFF.

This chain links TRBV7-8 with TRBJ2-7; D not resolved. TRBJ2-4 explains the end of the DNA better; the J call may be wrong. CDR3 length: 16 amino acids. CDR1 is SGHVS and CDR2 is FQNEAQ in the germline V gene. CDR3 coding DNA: TGTGCCAGCAGCTTAGCGAGAGCTAGAACAGCAAACATTCAGTACTTC. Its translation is CASSLARARTANIQYF.

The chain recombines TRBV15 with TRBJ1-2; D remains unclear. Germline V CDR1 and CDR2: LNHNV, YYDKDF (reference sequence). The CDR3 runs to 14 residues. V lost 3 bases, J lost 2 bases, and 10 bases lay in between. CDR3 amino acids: CATSSQTGNYGYTF. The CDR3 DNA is TGTGCCACCAGCAGCCAAACGGGAAACTATGGCTACACCTTC.

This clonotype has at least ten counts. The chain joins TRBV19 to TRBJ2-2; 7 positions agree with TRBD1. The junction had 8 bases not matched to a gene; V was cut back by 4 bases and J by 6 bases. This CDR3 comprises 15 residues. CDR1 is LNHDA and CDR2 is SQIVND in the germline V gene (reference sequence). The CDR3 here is CASSNRGGLAGELFF. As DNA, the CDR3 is TGTGCCAGTAGTAACAGGGGTGGATTGGCCGGGGAGCTGTTTTTT.

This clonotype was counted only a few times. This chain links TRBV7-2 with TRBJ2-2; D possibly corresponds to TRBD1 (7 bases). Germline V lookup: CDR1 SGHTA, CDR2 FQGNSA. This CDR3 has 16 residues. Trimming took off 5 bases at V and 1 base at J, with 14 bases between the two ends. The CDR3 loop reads CASSLRQGGNTGELFF. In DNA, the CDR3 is TGTGCCAGCAGCCTTAGACAGGGAGGGAACACCGGGGAGCTGTTTTTT.

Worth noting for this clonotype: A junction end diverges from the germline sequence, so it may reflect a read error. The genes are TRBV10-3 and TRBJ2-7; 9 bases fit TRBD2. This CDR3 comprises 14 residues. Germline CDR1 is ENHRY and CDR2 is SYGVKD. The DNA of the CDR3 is TGTGCCAGCAGTTATCATAGCGGGGGCTACGAGCAGTACTTC. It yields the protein CASSYHSGGYEQYF.

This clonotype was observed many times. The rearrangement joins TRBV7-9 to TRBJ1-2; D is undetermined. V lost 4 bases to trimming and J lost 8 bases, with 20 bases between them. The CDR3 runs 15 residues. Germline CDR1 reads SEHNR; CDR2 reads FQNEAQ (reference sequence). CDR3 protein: CASSSSRTGKGGYTF. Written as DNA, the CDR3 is TGTGCCAGCAGCTCCTCCCGGACGGGCAAGGGAGGCTACACCTTC.

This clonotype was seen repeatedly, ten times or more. The CDR3 coding sequence is TGTGCCAGCAGCTTAGTAACGGCAATCAATCAGCCCCAGCATTTT. Translating it yields CASSLVTAINQPQHF. The chain carries TRBV7-2 and TRBJ1-5, with D unresolved. CDR1 is SGHTA and CDR2 is FQGNSA in the germline V gene. The CDR3 has 15 amino acids. V lost 1 base to trimming and J lost 3 bases, with 10 bases between them.

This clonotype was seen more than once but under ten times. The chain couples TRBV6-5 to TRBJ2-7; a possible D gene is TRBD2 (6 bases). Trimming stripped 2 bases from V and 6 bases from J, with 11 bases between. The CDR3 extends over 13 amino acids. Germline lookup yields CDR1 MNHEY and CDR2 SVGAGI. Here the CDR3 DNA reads TGTGCCAGCAGTTACGGGCGGGATCTCGAGCAGTACTTC. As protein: CASSYGRDLEQYF.

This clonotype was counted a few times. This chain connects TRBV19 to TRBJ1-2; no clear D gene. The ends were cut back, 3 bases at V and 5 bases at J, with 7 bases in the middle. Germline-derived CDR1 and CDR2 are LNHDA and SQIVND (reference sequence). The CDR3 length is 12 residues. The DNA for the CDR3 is TGTGCCAGTAGTATTCCTAGTTATGGCTACACCTTC. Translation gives CASSIPSYGYTF.

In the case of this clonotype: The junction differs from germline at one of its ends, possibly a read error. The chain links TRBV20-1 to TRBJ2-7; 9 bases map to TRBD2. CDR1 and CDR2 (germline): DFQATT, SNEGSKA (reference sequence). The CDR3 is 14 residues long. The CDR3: CSARPGLAYYERYF. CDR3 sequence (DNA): TGCAGTGCCCGCCCTGGACTAGCGTACTACGAGCGGTACTTC.

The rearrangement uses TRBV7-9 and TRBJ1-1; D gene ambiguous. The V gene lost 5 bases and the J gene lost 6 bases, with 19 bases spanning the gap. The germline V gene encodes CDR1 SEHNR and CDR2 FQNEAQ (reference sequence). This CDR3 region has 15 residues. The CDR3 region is CASSPHPGVVSEAFF. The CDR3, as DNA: TGTGCCAGCAGCCCCCATCCGGGAGTCGTGTCTGAAGCTTTCTTT.